The 4 T cell receptor beta chains below come from one sample, sequenced in a study of CD8 T cells in ankylosing spondylitis. From the 5' RACE reads, TCRdb called clonotypes with MiXCR, one entry per CDR3 protein. Counted here are 150,000 to 200,000 distinct CDR3 sequences, approximately 10% occurring once; the ten biggest clones make up 25% to 30%. The material sequenced was blood, either unsorted or a sorted T cell fraction (not recorded which). Every receptor here comes from a male donor with ankylosing spondylitis or in good health (not recorded which).

This clonotype was seen at least ten times. This chain joins TRBV20-1 and TRBJ2-2; the D is unclear. CDR1 and CDR2 (germline): DFQATT, SNEGSKA (reference sequence). Trimming shortened V by 5 bases and J by 5 bases, and 15 bases separated the two germline ends. This CDR3 contains 14 residues. This chain's CDR3 is CSAPLGISTGELFF. The CDR3 nucleotides read TGCAGTGCTCCTCTAGGGATTTCGACCGGGGAGCTGTTTTTT.

J is TRBJ2-1 and V is TRBV19, with TRBD2 identical over 9 bases. This CDR3 contains 15 residues. CDR1 is LNHDA, CDR2 SQIVND, per germline (reference sequence). With V trimmed by 0 bases and J by 7 bases, 4 bases remained unmatched. The CDR3 sequence: CASSIEAGGGNEQFF. DNA for the CDR3: TGTGCCAGTAGTATAGAAGCGGGAGGCGGTAATGAGCAGTTCTTC.

This clonotype was recorded at least ten times. The rearrangement joins TRBV12-3 or TRBV12-4 to TRBJ2-7; D uncertain. V shed 5 bases and J shed 5 bases, with 10 bases lying between them. This CDR3 spans 12 amino acids. The CDR3 DNA follows: TGTGCCAGCAGTCATCGCCTTCACGAGCAGTACTTC. Its translation: CASSHRLHEQYF.

The sample holds a few counts of this clonotype. The V gene is TRBV25-1, the J gene TRBJ1-2, with D possibly matching TRBD1 (6 bases). Germline-derived CDR1 and CDR2 are MGHDK and SYGVNS. The CDR3 has 16 amino acids. Trimming left V 4 bases short and J 0 bases short, with 15 bases between. The CDR3 sequence: CASSVKGETPNYGYTF. The CDR3 DNA reads as TGTGCCAGCAGTGTAAAGGGGGAGACCCCTAACTATGGCTACACCTTC.